What follows describes a single T cell receptor (beta chain). The CDR3 is 16 amino acids. CDR1 and CDR2 from the germline V gene are SQVTM and ANQGSEA. V was trimmed by 2 bases and J by 1 base, leaving 16 bases between them. This entry is derived from a study of blood T cell repertoires in COVID-19. Whole-study context: The United States, Italy and Spain supplied acute and convalescent COVID-19 samples. Sources were T cells, B-cell-depleted T cells, or PBMCs; the material itself was cDNA or gDNA.

Profiled with immunoSEQ multiplex PCR; TCRdb holds only in-frame clones, not every one. The top ten hold approximately 15% of the sample, which has 43,000 or so clones, about nine tenths seen once. The TCR sequence derives from a man aged 55-75 years with active COVID-19. The sample taken for sequencing was peripheral blood. The chain joins TRBV29-1 to TRBJ2-3; tentatively, D is TRBD2 (6 bases). CDR3 sequence (DNA): TGCAGCGTTGAAAGTGGGGGGATTAAGGGCACAGATACGCAGTATTTT. Amino acids: CSVESGGIKGTDTQYF.